A selection of T cell receptor beta chains follows, all from one sample in a study of T cell changes during pregnancy in multiple sclerosis. Profiling relied on immunoSEQ multiplex PCR, and the TCRdb table lists in-frame clones only, not all of them. The table includes some 100,000 clones, about nine tenths detected once. Material: peripheral blood, obtained in the second trimester of pregnancy. The receptors were sampled from a female donor with multiple sclerosis, enrolled in a pregnancy study. CDR3s include the opening cysteine and the closing phenylalanine or tryptophan. The order of the fields is D gene, V gene, clone size, J gene, CDR3 DNA, CDR3 protein. The D gene is left open where the match is weak. The size of a clone is reported for some rows only, either as once, few or many, or as a class for expanded clones.

D: .; V: TRBV28; size: .; J: TRBJ1-1; DNA: TGTGCCAGCAGCAAGGGACACACGAACACTGAAGCTTTCTTT; CDR3: CASSKGHTNTEAFF
D: .; V: TRBV27; size: .; J: TRBJ2-1; DNA: TGTGCCAGCAGTTTAACTCCAACCGGCAATGAGCAGTTCTTC; CDR3: CASSLTPTGNEQFF
D: .; V: TRBV6-5; size: .; J: TRBJ2-7; DNA: TGTGCCAGCAGTTATAGAGACGACAGCTCCTACGAGCAGTACTTC; CDR3: CASSYRDDSSYEQYF
D: TRBD1; V: TRBV11-1; size: .; J: TRBJ2-5; DNA: TGTGCCAGCAGCGACCGACAGGGATCTATAGAGACCCAGTACTTC; CDR3: CASSDRQGSIETQYF
D: TRBD2; V: TRBV7-2; size: .; J: TRBJ2-4; DNA: TGTGCCAGCAGCTTAGCGACTAGCGGAGGCCTTCGGTACTTC; CDR3: CASSLATSGGLRYF
D: TRBD2; V: TRBV10-3; size: .; J: TRBJ2-1; DNA: TGTGCCATCAGTGGACTAGCGGGAGATCGGAGTGAGCAGTTCTTC; CDR3: CAISGLAGDRSEQFF
D: .; V: TRBV15; size: .; J: TRBJ1-5; DNA: TGTGCCACCAGCAGAGGGACAGAAAATGGCAATCAGCCCCAGCATTTT; CDR3: CATSRGTENGNQPQHF
D: .; V: TRBV27; size: .; J: TRBJ2-2; DNA: TGTGCCAGCACGCGGGTTACCGCGAACACCGGGGAGCTGTTTTTT; CDR3: CASTRVTANTGELFF
D: .; V: TRBV30; size: .; J: TRBJ1-1; DNA: TGTGCCTGGAGCCCCTCGGAGCGGTCGAACACTGAAGCTTTCTTT; CDR3: CAWSPSERSNTEAFF
D: TRBD2; V: TRBV5-1; size: .; J: TRBJ2-2; DNA: TGCGCCAGCAGCCATAGCGGGAGCCAAACCGGGGAGCTGTTTTTT; CDR3: CASSHSGSQTGELFF
D: TRBD2; V: TRBV11-2; size: .; J: TRBJ2-7; DNA: TGTGCCAGCAGCCCTAGACTAGCGGGAGGTCTCGAGCAGTACTTC; CDR3: CASSPRLAGGLEQYF
D: TRBD2; V: TRBV7-9; size: .; J: TRBJ2-2; DNA: TGTGCCAGCAGCACCCTAGCGGGCACCGGGGAGCTGTTTTTT; CDR3: CASSTLAGTGELFF
D: TRBD1; V: TRBV5-6; size: .; J: TRBJ2-2; DNA: TGTGCCAGCAGCTTGGAGGCAGGGGGCAACACCGGGGAGCTGTTTTTT; CDR3: CASSLEAGGNTGELFF
D: .; V: TRBV4-1; size: .; J: TRBJ2-2; DNA: TGCGCCAGCTCCGGGACACGATTCACCGGGGAGCTGTTTTTT; CDR3: CASSGTRFTGELFF
D: TRBD1; V: TRBV5-1; size: once; J: TRBJ2-7; DNA: TGCGCCAGCAGCTTAAACAGGGGGCAGGCTCGAGGTCGTAGCGAGCAGTACTTC; CDR3: CASSLNRGQARGRSEQYF
D: .; V: TRBV6-1; size: .; J: TRBJ2-1; DNA: TGTGCCAGCAGTGAAAGGGGATCGAACAATGAGCAGTTCTTC; CDR3: CASSERGSNNEQFF
D: TRBD2; V: TRBV7-6; size: .; J: TRBJ2-7; DNA: TGTGCCAGCTCAGCGGGAGCCGCCTACGAGCAGTACTTC; CDR3: CASSAGAAYEQYF
D: .; V: TRBV6-1; size: .; J: TRBJ2-1; DNA: TGTGCCAGCAGTGCCGTTTGGGGAGGCGGTAGTGAGCAGTTCTTC; CDR3: CASSAVWGGGSEQFF
D: .; V: TRBV19; size: few; J: TRBJ2-3; DNA: TGTGCCAGTAGTATTTCGGCAGGTAGCACAGATACGCAGTATTTT; CDR3: CASSISAGSTDTQYF
D: .; V: TRBV2; size: .; J: TRBJ1-4; DNA: TGTGCCAGCAGTGAAGCGCTTAGGCAACTAAATGAAAAACTGTTTTTT; CDR3: CASSEALRQLNEKLFF
D: .; V: TRBV27; size: .; J: TRBJ2-1; DNA: TGTGCCAGCAGCCCCCCGGACAGACCGGAGTTCTTC; CDR3: CASSPPDRPEFF
D: .; V: TRBV28; size: .; J: TRBJ1-2; DNA: TGTGCCAGCAGTTTATGGGCCAATCCGGGGTATGGCTACACCTTC; CDR3: CASSLWANPGYGYTF
D: .; V: TRBV7-2; size: .; J: TRBJ1-2; DNA: TGTGCCAGCAGCTTCAGGGTTAACTATGGCTACACCTTC; CDR3: CASSFRVNYGYTF
D: TRBD1; V: TRBV30; size: .; J: TRBJ2-6; DNA: TGTGCCTCGGATGACAGGGGTCGGGCCAACGTCCTGACTTTC; CDR3: CASDDRGRANVLTF
D: TRBD1; V: TRBV7-8; size: few; J: TRBJ1-2; DNA: TGTGCCAGCAGCTTAGCCGGGACAGGTGAGGGTGGCTACACCTTC; CDR3: CASSLAGTGEGGYTF
D: TRBD1; V: TRBV28; size: .; J: TRBJ1-5; DNA: TGTGCCAGCAGTCCTCTTACGGACAGGGATTTCGATCAGCCCCAGCATTTT; CDR3: CASSPLTDRDFDQPQHF
D: .; V: TRBV10-3; size: .; J: TRBJ1-2; DNA: TGTGCCGCCCACTACTTACTGGCCCCATCCTATGGCTACACCTTC; CDR3: CAAHYLLAPSYGYTF
D: .; V: TRBV7-6; size: .; J: TRBJ2-1; DNA: TGTGCCAGCAGTCCTCCTAGCTCCTACAATGAGCAGTTCTTC; CDR3: CASSPPSSYNEQFF
D: TRBD1; V: TRBV25-1; size: .; J: TRBJ2-7; DNA: TGTGCCAGCAGTGAATTCGGGACAGGGATCTACGAGCAGTACTTC; CDR3: CASSEFGTGIYEQYF
D: .; V: TRBV19; size: .; J: TRBJ2-7; DNA: TGTGCCAGTAGTATGATAGCGGCTTCCTACGAGCAGTACTTC; CDR3: CASSMIAASYEQYF
D: .; V: TRBV27; size: few; J: TRBJ1-2; DNA: TGTGCCAGCAGCCTACAGGGATACGGCTACACCTTC; CDR3: CASSLQGYGYTF
D: .; V: TRBV27; size: .; J: TRBJ2-3; DNA: TGTGCCAGCAGCCTAAACTTTGCAGATACGCAGTATTTT; CDR3: CASSLNFADTQYF
D: .; V: TRBV30; size: .; J: TRBJ1-6; DNA: TGTGCCTGCAGTTGGACAGCCGGAAGCTCCTATAATTCACCCCTCCACTTT; CDR3: CACSWTAGSSYNSPLHF
D: .; V: TRBV6-5; size: once; J: TRBJ2-7; DNA: TGTGCCAGCAGCACGCGCATGGGCTGGTACGAGCAGTACTTC; CDR3: CASSTRMGWYEQYF
D: TRBD1; V: TRBV29-1; size: .; J: TRBJ2-7; DNA: TGCAGCGCTTCTGCCGGTGGGACAGGGGCTCCCGAGCAGTACTTC; CDR3: CSASAGGTGAPEQYF